These 29 T cell receptor beta chains share one sample of origin, sequenced in a study of shared clonotypes between healthy human individuals. Measured with immunoSEQ multiplex PCR; TCRdb has only the in-frame clones, and not every one. Of 2 million to 2.5 million clones in the sample, 90% to 95% were seen once. Naive CD8 cells comprised CD45RO-negative, CCR7-positively selected cells, excluding terminally differentiated effector memory CD45RA+ cells. Material: naive CD8+ T cells from PBMCs. Source of these receptors: a man younger than 30 in good health. Some clones in this sample may be carry-over from other donors' samples.

V gene TRBV14 combines with J gene TRBJ2-7; D not resolved. CDR1 SGHDN and CDR2 FVKESK come from the germline V gene. The germline V and J ends were trimmed by 2 bases and 5 bases, with 7 bases remaining between them. The CDR3 has 12 residues. The CDR3 loop is CASSQRRNEQYF. The DNA of the CDR3 is TGTGCCAGCAGCCAAAGAAGGAACGAGCAGTACTTC.

This sequence joins TRBV7-9 and TRBJ2-3; D is possibly TRBD2 (6 bases). CDR1 SEHNR and CDR2 FQNEAQ come from the germline V gene (reference sequence). Trimming shortened V by 4 bases and J by 5 bases, and 13 bases separated the two germline ends. CDR3 length equals 14 residues. The DNA for the CDR3 is TGTGCCAGCAGCTCGATATGGGGGGTAGATACGCAGTATTTT. Translated: CASSSIWGVDTQYF.

V and J are TRBV6-5 and TRBJ1-2; D uncertain. V gave up 0 bases and J gave up 4 bases, with 6 bases separating them. This CDR3 contains 13 residues. In germline, CDR1 is MNHEY, CDR2 SVGAGI. The CDR3 DNA is TGTGCCAGCAGTTACTCGAAATTCTATGGCTACACCTTC. It is translated as CASSYSKFYGYTF.

The chain recombines TRBV18 with TRBJ2-7; 8 bases map to TRBD1. This CDR3 is 18 amino acids long. CDR1 is KGHSH and CDR2 is LQKENI in the germline V gene. V lost 3 bases and J lost 2; bases outside the gene matches: 15. CDR3 nucleotides: TGTGCCAGCTCACCGCTACTCGTGGACAGGGAAGAGACCTACGAGCAGTACTTC. Translated, it gives CASSPLLVDREETYEQYF. Supplemented by reference TRBV18 and TRBJ2-7, the full variable domain reads NAGVMQNPRHLVRRRGQEARLRCSPMKGHSHVYWYRQLPEEGLKFMVYLQKENIIDESGMPKERFSAEFPKEGPSILRIQQVVRGDSAAYFCASSPLLVDREETYEQYFGPGTRLTVT.

The J gene is TRBJ1-1, the V gene TRBV20-1, with a possible D match to TRBD1 (5 bases). The CDR3 is 11 amino acids. Germline V gives CDR1 DFQATT, CDR2 SNEGSKA (reference sequence). CDR3 amino acids: CSTGENTEAFF. The CDR3 DNA sequence: TGCAGCACAGGCGAGAACACTGAAGCTTTCTTT.

The chain is built from TRBV30 and TRBJ1-1; D is ambiguous. The CDR3 consists of 11 residues. Germline CDR1 GTSNPN, CDR2 SVGIG (reference sequence). Trimming cost V 3 bases and J 8 bases, with 10 bases left between them. CDR3 sequence (DNA): TGTGCCTGGAGGGGGAGCTGGGAAGCTTTCTTT. It specifies CAWRGSWEAFF. Complete variable domain (other parts from reference TRBV30 and TRBJ1-1): SQTIHQWPATLVQPVGSPLSLECTVEGTSNPNLYWYRQAAGRGLQLLFYSVGIGQISSEVPQNLSASRPQDRQFILSSKKLLLSDSGFYLCAWRGSWEAFFGQGTRLTVV.

Comment on this clone: Other DNA sequences within the sample encode an identical CDR3. The genes are TRBV28 and TRBJ2-5, with TRBD1 matching over 7 bases. This CDR3 comprises 13 residues. V was clipped by 6 bases and J by 2 bases; unmatched bases: 3. Germline V gene data show CDR1 as MDHEN and CDR2 as SYDVKM. The chain's CDR3 is CASSRQGQETQYF. Written as DNA, the CDR3 is TGTGCCAGCAGCCGACAGGGTCAAGAGACCCAGTACTTC.

The J gene is TRBJ2-6, the V gene TRBV28; 10 nucleotides line up with TRBD2. Looked up from germline, CDR1 is MDHEN and CDR2 is SYDVKM. The CDR3 loop spans 20 amino acids. V shed 7 bases, J shed 3 bases, and the junction held 18 bases outside the gene matches. This CDR3 reads CASTERFGAGGPVGANVLTF. CDR3 coding DNA: TGTGCCAGCACCGAGCGTTTTGGAGCGGGAGGGCCGGTTGGGGCCAACGTCCTGACTTTC.

The chain is built from TRBV6-1 and TRBJ1-4, with a weak D call TRBD1 (5 bases). Germline V lookup: CDR1 MNHNS, CDR2 SASEGT. This CDR3 spans 18 amino acids. V was trimmed by 0 bases and J by 4 bases, leaving 18 bases between them. For the CDR3, the DNA is TGTGCCAGCAGTGAAGCAGGTGGTTACATTAGGGGTAATGAAAAACTGTTTTTT. Protein: CASSEAGGYIRGNEKLFF.

V is TRBV27 and J is TRBJ2-7; TRBD1 is a possible D gene (6 bases). V lost 5 bases and J 3 bases, leaving 14 bases between the germline ends. This CDR3 contains 14 residues. Germline-derived CDR1 and CDR2 are MNHEY and SMNVEV (reference sequence). The CDR3 nucleotides read TGTGCCAGCAGTACCTGGGACAAACACTACGAGCAGTACTTC. Its translation is CASSTWDKHYEQYF.

This rearrangement joins TRBV7-9 to TRBJ2-2; 13 bases match TRBD2. This CDR3 is built from 18 residues. Germline CDR1 and CDR2: SEHNR and FQNEAQ (reference sequence). Unmatched junction bases numbered 9, after V lost 2 bases and J lost 6 bases. DNA of the CDR3: TGTGCCAGCAGCTTACCCCAACTACTAGCGGGAGGGCCCGGGGAGCTGTTTTTT. Translation: CASSLPQLLAGGPGELFF. Supplemented by reference TRBV7-9 and TRBJ2-2, the full variable domain reads DTGVSQNPRHKITKRGQNVTFRCDPISEHNRLYWYRQTLGQGPEFLTYFQNEAQLEKSRLLSDRFSAERPKGSFSTLEIQRTEQGDSAMYLCASSLPQLLAGGPGELFFGEGSRLTVL.

CDR3 protein: CASSQEEGGYHFSGNTIYF. For the CDR3, the DNA is TGCGCCAGCAGCCAAGAAGAGGGCGGATACCACTTCTCTGGAAACACCATATATTTT. The chain links TRBV4-1 to TRBJ1-3; D gene ambiguous. Trimming stripped 0 bases from V and 0 bases from J, with 18 bases between. The germline CDR1 and CDR2 sequences are MGHRA and YSYEKL. The CDR3 spans 19 residues.

The J gene is TRBJ2-3, the V gene TRBV5-1, with a possible D match to TRBD1 (6 bases). The CDR3 spans 17 residues. Germline lookup yields CDR1 SGHRS and CDR2 YFSETQ. V shed 1 base and J shed 1 base, with 16 bases lying between them. DNA of the CDR3: TGCGCCAGCAGCTTGCCTCAGGGGTTAGGGCGCACAGATACGCAGTATTTT. Protein sequence: CASSLPQGLGRTDTQYF.

The chain combines TRBV27 with TRBJ2-7; 10 bases are a match to TRBD1. This CDR3 comprises 14 residues. With V trimmed by 5 bases and J by 5 bases, 6 bases remained unmatched. CDR1 and CDR2 from the germline V gene are MNHEY and SMNVEV (reference sequence). CDR3 nucleotide sequence: TGTGCCAGCAGTCCACGGGACAGGGGCGACGAGCAGTACTTC. This gives the protein CASSPRDRGDEQYF.

The gene calls are TRBV9 and TRBJ2-2; TRBD2 matches 8 bases. The V gene end was trimmed by 3 bases and the J gene end by 3 bases; junction bases not matched to a gene: 7. Germline CDR1 is SGDLS and CDR2 is YYNGEE. The CDR3 extends over 16 amino acids. The CDR3 bases are TGTGCCAGCAGCGCCTGGGCTAGCGGGTACACCGGGGAGCTGTTTTTT. Its protein is CASSAWASGYTGELFF.

The chain has TRBV5-1 and TRBJ1-4; 7 bases map to TRBD1. V gave up 0 bases and J gave up 1 base; unmatched junction bases: 3. CDR1 is SGHRS, CDR2 YFSETQ, per germline. This CDR3 spans 16 amino acids. The CDR3 reads CASSLEGGLTNEKLFF. The CDR3 region has the DNA TGCGCCAGCAGCTTGGAAGGGGGCCTAACTAATGAAAAACTGTTTTTT.

This clone was recorded once. The DNA is omitted, as the CDR3 cannot be located on it reliably, and the CDR3 follows TCRdb's listing. This rearrangement joins TRBV25-1 to TRBJ2-3; the table names TRBD1, a call not compared with the DNA. The CDR3 adds up to 13 amino acids, both ends counted. Germline CDR1 reads MGHDK; CDR2 reads SYGVNS. The CDR3 loop is CASSESLWTRKYF.

This chain's CDR3 is CASSQPVDTQYF. The CDR3 nucleotides are TGCGCCAGCAGCCAACCTGTTGATACGCAGTATTTT. V usage is TRBV4-1 and J usage is TRBJ2-3, with D hard to call. The CDR3 extends over 12 amino acids. Germline V lookup: CDR1 MGHRA, CDR2 YSYEKL. The V end lost 2 bases, the J end lost 6 bases, and 6 bases lay between the germline ends.

The V gene is TRBV2, the J gene TRBJ1-1; 7 bases agree with TRBD1. The CDR3 length is 15 residues. Germline V gene data show CDR1 as SNHLY and CDR2 as FYNNEI. V shed 3 bases and J 0 bases; nucleotides not matched to a gene: 4. The CDR3 sequence is CASSDPGQMNTEAFF. The CDR3 coding sequence is TGTGCCAGCAGTGACCCGGGACAGATGAACACTGAAGCTTTCTTT.

The V gene is TRBV28, the J gene TRBJ2-3, with D maybe TRBD2 (11 bases). The CDR3 is made up of 19 amino acids. CDR1 is MDHEN, CDR2 SYDVKM, per germline. V was shortened by 6 bases and J by 2 bases, with 27 bases between the two germline ends. In DNA form, the CDR3 reads TGTGCCAGCAGCCCCGACAGGGGGCAACTAGCGGGAGCCACAGATACGCAGTATTTT. Encoded protein: CASSPDRGQLAGATDTQYF. The full variable domain, with the rest looked up from reference TRBV28 and TRBJ2-3, is DVKVTQSSRYLVKRTGEKVFLECVQDMDHENMFWYRQDPGLGLRLIYFSYDVKMKEKGDIPEGYSVSREKKERFSLILESASTNQTSMYLCASSPDRGQLAGATDTQYFGPGTRLTVL.

In its sample, this clone was seen a few times. The CDR3 here is CASSYPKETQYF. The CDR3 nucleotides are TGTGCCAGCAGCTACCCGAAAGAGACCCAGTACTTC. The J gene is TRBJ2-5, the V gene TRBV7-9, with D hard to call. CDR3 length equals 12 residues. Germline values: CDR1 SEHNR, CDR2 FQNEAQ (reference sequence). Trimming stripped 4 bases from V and 3 bases from J, with 6 bases between. The entire variable domain, with the rest obtained from reference TRBV7-9 and TRBJ2-5, is as follows: DTGVSQNPRHKITKRGQNVTFRCDPISEHNRLYWYRQTLGQGPEFLTYFQNEAQLEKSRLLSDRFSAERPKGSFSTLEIQRTEQGDSAMYLCASSYPKETQYFGPGTRLLVL.

V is TRBV7-6 and J is TRBJ1-2; 7 positions agree with TRBD1. Germline lookup yields CDR1 SGHVS and CDR2 FNYEAQ. The CDR3 has 13 amino acids. J gave up 5 bases and V 5 bases, and 5 bases lay outside the gene matches. The CDR3 region has the DNA TGTGCCAGCAGCAGTCACAGGGGTTATGGCTACACCTTC. Amino acids: CASSSHRGYGYTF.

The genes are TRBV27 and TRBJ2-1; no reliable D call. The V gene lost 7 bases and the J gene lost 0 bases, with 16 bases spanning the gap. The germline V gene encodes CDR1 MNHEY and CDR2 SMNVEV (reference sequence). The CDR3 is 16 amino acids. The CDR3 DNA reads TGTGCCAGCACCGGCCCCTCCGTGGGCTCCTACAATGAGCAGTTCTTC. Protein sequence: CASTGPSVGSYNEQFF.

The chain uses TRBV7-9 and TRBJ2-7; 8 bases match TRBD1. The length of the CDR3 is 15 residues. With 4 bases clipped from V and 3 bases from J, the junction kept 8 bases outside the gene matches. Per germline, CDR1 SEHNR and CDR2 FQNEAQ (reference sequence). The DNA of the CDR3 is TGTGCCAGCAGCTCTGGACAGGGCTATGGCTACGAGCAGTACTTC. Protein: CASSSGQGYGYEQYF.

The chain carries TRBV7-9 and TRBJ1-1, with a weak D call TRBD1 (6 bases). The germline CDR1 and CDR2 sequences are SEHNR and FQNEAQ (reference sequence). This CDR3 has 14 residues. V was shortened by 5 bases and J by 3 bases, with 13 bases between the two germline ends. The CDR3 is CASSPRGGHTEAFF. CDR3 DNA: TGTGCCAGCAGCCCTAGGGGGGGGCACACTGAAGCTTTCTTT. The complete variable domain, with remaining parts taken from reference TRBV7-9 and TRBJ1-1, reads DTGVSQNPRHKITKRGQNVTFRCDPISEHNRLYWYRQTLGQGPEFLTYFQNEAQLEKSRLLSDRFSAERPKGSFSTLEIQRTEQGDSAMYLCASSPRGGHTEAFFGQGTRLTVV.

The chain combines TRBV6-1 with TRBJ2-2; 7 bases line up with TRBD2. The CDR3 loop spans 17 amino acids. V lost 4 bases and J lost 7; bases outside the gene matches: 15. Germline V CDR1 and CDR2: MNHNS, SASEGT. In DNA, the CDR3 is TGTGCCAGCAGTGCACATACCCCAGGACTAGTAATCGGGGAGCTGTTTTTT. It encodes CASSAHTPGLVIGELFF.

The CDR3: CASSSNREANYGYTF. The CDR3 DNA follows: TGTGCCAGCAGCTCGAACAGGGAAGCTAACTATGGCTACACCTTC. The J gene is TRBJ1-2, the V gene TRBV7-9; D may be TRBD1 (6 bases). The CDR3 sequence is 15 residues long. CDR1 and CDR2 from the germline V gene are SEHNR and FQNEAQ (reference sequence). The V gene lost 4 bases and the J gene lost 0 bases, with 12 bases spanning the gap.

V usage is TRBV7-9 and J usage is TRBJ1-2; 7 bases are shared with TRBD1. The ends lost 7 bases at V and 6 bases at J; junction bases unmatched: 5. Germline V gene data show CDR1 as SEHNR and CDR2 as FQNEAQ (reference sequence). This CDR3 spans 12 amino acids. As DNA, the CDR3 is TGTGCCAGCAAACCAGGGGGAGATGGCTACACCTTC. Translating it yields CASKPGGDGYTF.

V usage is TRBV4-1 and J usage is TRBJ2-1; no firm D call. The CDR3 has 13 amino acids. The germline V gene has CDR1 MGHRA and CDR2 YSYEKL. V was trimmed by 0 bases and J by 3 bases, leaving 3 bases between them. The CDR3 nucleotides are TGCGCCAGCAGCCAAGATGACTACAATGAGCAGTTCTTC. It specifies CASSQDDYNEQFF.